The next 3 T cell receptor beta chains were all read from a single sample in a study of vaccination effects on CD4 cells after COVID-19. Expansion with viral peptide pools was applied to antigen-specific CD4+ T cells by the ViraFEST assay prior to sequencing. Culture proceeded for 9 to 11 days, and CD4+ T cells were then isolated. Documented for the person is a PCR-confirmed SARS-CoV-2 infection occurring between March and December 2020. No antigen is known for these receptors. Using immunoSEQ multiplex PCR, the repertoire was profiled, and TCRdb retains in-frame clones only, with some absent. Seen here are about 45,000 clones, roughly four fifths observed once, and the top ten hold under 30%. This sample comprised CD4+ T cells from PBMCs cultured with a peptide pool, obtained before COVID-19 vaccination. Receptors were obtained from a human donor who had a prior SARS-CoV-2 infection.

V is TRBV9 and J is TRBJ1-3; D call uncertain. V shed 1 base and J shed 4 bases, with 6 bases lying between them. The germline gives CDR1 SGDLS, CDR2 YYNGEE. The CDR3 contains 13 residues. This CDR3 reads CASSVWPGNTIYF. The DNA of the CDR3 is TGTGCCAGCAGCGTATGGCCAGGAAACACCATATATTTT.

The chain has TRBV6-5 and TRBJ1-1; D is unclear. The germline CDR1 and CDR2 sequences are MNHEY and SVGAGI. V gave up 0 bases and J gave up 3 bases, with 5 bases separating them. CDR3 length: 13 residues. This CDR3 reads CASSYSRDTEAFF. The CDR3 coding sequence is TGTGCCAGCAGTTACTCAAGGGACACTGAAGCTTTCTTT.

The chain's CDR3 is CAWSVLGPGDTF. The CDR3 DNA follows: TGTGCCTGGAGTGTACTAGGCCCCGGGGACACCTTC. The chain has TRBV30 and TRBJ1-2; D ambiguous. Trimming shortened V by 0 bases and J by 12 bases, and 14 bases separated the two germline ends. Germline V lookup: CDR1 GTSNPN, CDR2 SVGIG (reference sequence). The CDR3 is 12 residues long.